This is a list of T cell receptor beta chains from one sample in a study of cytomegalovirus exposure and HLA in healthy donors. The table came from immunoSEQ multiplex PCR; TCRdb's copy has only in-frame clones and leaves some out. This table holds roughly 200,000 clones, approximately 70% found once. Sequences were obtained from PBMCs. These receptors all come from a man in his forties in good health and CMV-seropositive. Each CDR3 is given with its conserved first and last residue. D genes are given only for firm matches. Size tells how often a clone was seen (once, few, many) or the class of an expanded clone, and some rows leave it out.

d_call j_call clone_size v_call cdr3_nt cdr3_aa
TRBD1 TRBJ2-7 NA TRBV4-2 TGTGCCAGCAGCCAAGATCAGGGACAGGGGATATACGAGCAGTACTTC CASSQDQGQGIYEQYF
NA TRBJ1-4 NA TRBV15 TGTGCCACCAGCAGAGATGGGGGGTTCAATGAAAAACTGTTTTTT CATSRDGGFNEKLFF
TRBD1 TRBJ2-1 few TRBV7-2 TGTGCCAGCAGCTTAGCGTCGACAGGGTTGAACAATGAGCAGTTCTTC CASSLASTGLNNEQFF
NA TRBJ1-4 NA TRBV28 TGTGCCAGCAGCCCATTGGGGGGAGTTGGAGAAAAACTGTTTTTT CASSPLGGVGEKLFF
TRBD1 TRBJ2-1 NA TRBV6-6 TGTGCCAGCAGTAGGGACAGGGGATCCTACAATGAGCAGTTCTTC CASSRDRGSYNEQFF
NA TRBJ1-2 NA TRBV6-5 TGTGCCAGCAGTCTCGACAGCGCTAACTATGGCTACACCTTC CASSLDSANYGYTF
TRBD1 TRBJ2-2 once TRBV5-4 TGTGCCAGCAGCCCGGGACAGGGGGCTGTCGGGGAGCTGTTTTTT CASSPGQGAVGELFF
TRBD1 TRBJ2-7 NA TRBV5-1 TGCGCCAGCAGCCCGGACAGGTCCTACGAGCAGTACTTC CASSPDRSYEQYF
NA TRBJ1-5 few TRBV15 TGTGCCACCAGCAGAGAGGTGGGGGCCCTCAGAATCCCTAGCAATCAGCCCCAGCATTTT CATSREVGALRIPSNQPQHF
TRBD1 TRBJ2-3 NA TRBV5-1 TGCGCCAGCAGCCTAGGGGGCCCCACAGATACGCAGTATTTT CASSLGGPTDTQYF
NA TRBJ2-2 NA TRBV6-4 TGTGCCAGCAGTGACTGGAGGACCGGGGAGCTGTTTTTT CASSDWRTGELFF
TRBD1 TRBJ1-2 NA TRBV4-1 TGCGCCAGCAGTCACACTCTTGGACAGGCCTCTGAGAACTATGGCTACACCTTC CASSHTLGQASENYGYTF
TRBD1 TRBJ1-5 NA TRBV28 TGTGCCAGCACCTGGGGACAGGGAAACGGGCAGCCCCAGCATTTT CASTWGQGNGQPQHF
NA TRBJ1-5 few TRBV28 TGTGCCTCTAAGAGGGGGTTCGGGACACGTATTGGGGGCAATCAGCCCCAGCATTTT CASKRGFGTRIGGNQPQHF
TRBD1 TRBJ1-3 NA TRBV10-3 TGTGCCATCAGACCGGGACAGGGAAACACCATATATTTT CAIRPGQGNTIYF
NA TRBJ2-1 NA TRBV21-1 TGTGCCAGCAGCAAAGGAGCGGTTGGCGGGGGGCCCTACAATGAGCAGTTCTTC CASSKGAVGGGPYNEQFF
NA TRBJ2-1 NA TRBV7-2 TGTGCCAGCAGCTTACTTCGGCGGGGCAATGAGCAGTTCTTC CASSLLRRGNEQFF
NA TRBJ2-6 NA TRBV7-2 TGTGCCAGCAGCCCCCAGGGGATAGGGGCCAACGTCCTGACTTTC CASSPQGIGANVLTF
NA TRBJ1-1 NA TRBV6-5 TGTGCCAGCAGTTACTCCCCAGGGCTTGAAGCTTTCTTT CASSYSPGLEAFF
TRBD2 TRBJ2-1 few TRBV9 TGTGCCAGCAGCGTAGCTACTAGCGGGGGGTTTGGTGAGCAGTTCTTC CASSVATSGGFGEQFF
NA TRBJ2-1 NA TRBV4-1 TGCGCCAGCAGCCAACCCGCGGCCGGGGTACCCTACAATGAGCAGTTCTTC CASSQPAAGVPYNEQFF
NA TRBJ2-3 NA TRBV19 TGTGCCAGCGGAAGAGGACGAGGGACAGATACGCAGTATTTT CASGRGRGTDTQYF
NA TRBJ2-5 NA TRBV11-3 TGTGCCAGCAGCTTAGGTGGGCGGGGACCGTACCAAGAGACCCAGTACTTC CASSLGGRGPYQETQYF
TRBD1 TRBJ2-5 once TRBV5-1 TGCGCCAGCAGCTCGAACCCAGGGGGCTTGGGGGAGACCCAGTACTTC CASSSNPGGLGETQYF
TRBD1 TRBJ2-1 once TRBV7-3 TGTGCCAGCAGCCTCAGGGTAGATGGGACAGGGGTCTACAATGAGCAGTTCTTC CASSLRVDGTGVYNEQFF
NA TRBJ1-1 NA TRBV9 TGTGCCAGCAGCCACTTATCGGGCACTGAAGCTTTCTTT CASSHLSGTEAFF
NA TRBJ1-3 NA TRBV11-2 TGTGCCAGTAGCTTAGGGCGGGGGATCTCTGGAAACACCATATATTTT CASSLGRGISGNTIYF
TRBD2 TRBJ2-2 NA TRBV5-1 TGCGCCAGCAGAGCGAGGACTAGCAGTGGGGCCGGGGAGCTGTTTTTT CASRARTSSGAGELFF
NA TRBJ1-2 NA TRBV6-5 TGTGCCAGCAGTCCGACGACAGCAACTAACTATGGCTACACCTTC CASSPTTATNYGYTF
NA TRBJ1-1 NA TRBV6-6 TGTGCCAGCAACCCCGACAAGCGGACTGAAGCTTTCTTT CASNPDKRTEAFF
TRBD1 TRBJ1-1 NA TRBV28 TGTGCCAGCAGTTCCTTGACAGGGGTGAACACTGAAGCTTTCTTT CASSSLTGVNTEAFF
TRBD2 TRBJ2-7 NA TRBV7-2 TGTGCCAGCAGCTTAGTAGGGACTAGCACCTACGAGCAGTACTTC CASSLVGTSTYEQYF
TRBD2 TRBJ2-1 NA TRBV5-4 TGTGCCAGCAGCTTGGCCCGCGGGGGTAGCGGGGGGGCAGGTAATGAGCAGTTCTTC CASSLARGGSGGAGNEQFF
TRBD1 TRBJ1-2 few TRBV5-1 TGCGCCAGCAGCTTGGGGGGACAGGGGTACTATGGCTACACCTTC CASSLGGQGYYGYTF
NA TRBJ1-2 few TRBV9 TGTGCCAGCAGCGTGAGTCCCGGGACAAGTGGCTACACCTTC CASSVSPGTSGYTF
NA TRBJ1-5 NA TRBV28 TGTGCCAGCAGCCCCGCCTCGGGGAATCAGCCCCAGCATTTT CASSPASGNQPQHF
NA TRBJ1-1 NA TRBV5-6 TGTGCCAGCAGCCCCCCCGTGGGGGCCAACACTGAAGCTTTCTTT CASSPPVGANTEAFF
TRBD2 TRBJ2-1 few TRBV9 TGTGCCAGCAGCGTAGGCCTAGCGGGGTTAAGCTCCTACAATGAGCAGTTCTTC CASSVGLAGLSSYNEQFF
NA TRBJ1-5 NA TRBV19 TGTGCCAGTAGTACCCGCGTTGGTCAGCCCCAGCATTTT CASSTRVGQPQHF
NA TRBJ1-1 NA TRBV7-9 TGTGCCAGCAGCTTAGAATTACAGGGCCTTGAAGCTTTCTTT CASSLELQGLEAFF
TRBD2 TRBJ2-3 NA TRBV11-2 TGTGCCAGCAGCCGACTAGCGGGGGGGCGTGGGGATACGCAGTATTTT CASSRLAGGRGDTQYF
NA TRBJ1-5 NA TRBV5-6 TGTGCCAGCAGCTTGACCCGCGGGAGGGCCGGCCAGCCCCAGCATTTT CASSLTRGRAGQPQHF
TRBD2 TRBJ2-3 few TRBV29-1 TGCAGCGTTAGGTACATCATGCGGGGGGGACCTAGCACAGATACGCAGTATTTT CSVRYIMRGGPSTDTQYF
TRBD2 TRBJ2-5 few TRBV10-2 TGCGCCAGCAACCTAGCGGGGGGTCAGGAGACCCAGTACTTC CASNLAGGQETQYF
NA TRBJ2-5 NA TRBV5-5 TGTGCCAGCAGCCCCGACAGACCTTGGACAGTCGTATTCGGGACCCAGTACTTC CASSPDRPWTVVFGTQYF
TRBD1 TRBJ2-1 NA TRBV9 TGTGCCAGCAGCATCCTGGACAGGACAAGTCACAATGAGCAGTTCTTC CASSILDRTSHNEQFF
TRBD1 TRBJ2-7 NA TRBV6-5 TGTGCCAGCAGTTCTAATACAGGGGGCGGAGCGGGCGAGCAGTACTTC CASSSNTGGGAGEQYF
TRBD2 TRBJ2-1 few TRBV11-2 TGTGCCAGCAGCTTAAGGCTAGCGGGGGACCTCTCCTACAATGAGCAGTTCTTC CASSLRLAGDLSYNEQFF
NA TRBJ2-2 NA TRBV6-1 TGTGCCAGCATCGGCCATACAGGGAACACCGGGGAGCTGTTTTTT CASIGHTGNTGELFF
NA TRBJ2-2 NA TRBV7-9 TGTTCCAGCAGCTTAGGGCAGACTACCGGGGAGCTGTTTTTT CSSSLGQTTGELFF
TRBD2 TRBJ2-3 NA TRBV11-2 TGTGCCAGCAGCCTCCTCCCGAGTAGCGGGGGGGCGCAAGATACGCAGTATTTT CASSLLPSSGGAQDTQYF
NA TRBJ2-3 NA TRBV6-6 TGTGCCAGCAGTGCCAGTTTCACAGATACGCAGTATTTT CASSASFTDTQYF
NA TRBJ1-5 once TRBV5-5 TGTGCCAGCAGCTTGGGCATGGGAGGGCAGCCCCAGCATTTT CASSLGMGGQPQHF
TRBD2 TRBJ2-1 NA TRBV6-1 TGTGCCAGCAGTGCGGGAGGGGTTCACAATGAGCAGTTCTTC CASSAGGVHNEQFF
TRBD1 TRBJ2-5 once TRBV6-6 TGTGCCAGCAGTACCAGGACAGGGAAAGAGACCCAGTACTTC CASSTRTGKETQYF
NA TRBJ2-3 NA TRBV12-5 TGTGCTAGTGGTTTAGGGGGGGGCGGCACAGATACGCAGTATTTT CASGLGGGGTDTQYF
TRBD2 TRBJ2-3 once TRBV7-2 TGTGCCAGCAGATTTAGCGGGGGGGCCGTAGATACGCAGTATTTT CASRFSGGAVDTQYF